These T cell receptor beta chains were read from a single sample in a study of T cell changes during pregnancy in multiple sclerosis. Repertoires were generated with immunoSEQ multiplex PCR, while TCRdb's copy carries only in-frame clones and drops some. The sample includes some 31,000 clones, roughly 89% of them seen just once. The sample here was CD8+ T cells from peripheral blood mononuclear cells, taken in the second trimester of pregnancy. The receptors shown here come from a female donor in good health, enrolled as a control in a pregnancy study. The CDR3 runs from the conserved cysteine through the conserved F or W. The order of the fields is clone size, J gene, D gene, V gene, CDR3 DNA, CDR3 protein. D genes are given only for firm matches. Clone size, where shown, is once, few, many, or a class for clones that have expanded.

.	TRBJ2-7	TRBD1	TRBV27	TGTGCCAGCAGTTTAGGCGGGACAGGGTTAAGCGAGCAGTACTTC	CASSLGGTGLSEQYF
.	TRBJ1-2	TRBD1	TRBV18	TGTGCCAGCTCACGGGGACAGGGGATATCTAACTATGGCTACACCTTC	CASSRGQGISNYGYTF
once	TRBJ1-2	.	TRBV7-9	TGTGCCAGCAGCGATGCCTCTCTGAGGCTCTATGGCTACACCTTC	CASSDASLRLYGYTF
.	TRBJ1-4	.	TRBV29-1	TGCAGCGTTGGGGCAGGGCTTAATGAAAAACTGTTTTTT	CSVGAGLNEKLFF
.	TRBJ2-2	TRBD2	TRBV9	TGTGCCAGCAGCGCCGCAGGAGCGGGAATTGGCGGGGAGCTGTTTTTT	CASSAAGAGIGGELFF
.	TRBJ2-7	TRBD1	TRBV13	TGTGCCAGCGGATTCGGACAGGATCCCTACGAGCAGTACTTC	CASGFGQDPYEQYF
.	TRBJ2-3	TRBD2	TRBV12-5	TGTGCTAGTGAAAGCGGGGGGGCAAGCACAGATACGCAGTATTTT	CASESGGASTDTQYF
.	TRBJ1-1	.	TRBV28	TGTGCCAGCAGTCCGTTGACAGTGATGAACACTGAAGCTTTCTTT	CASSPLTVMNTEAFF
.	TRBJ1-1	.	TRBV5-6	TGTGCCAGCAGCTTCCGTTCGGGGGGGGCGAGTGAAGCTTTCTTT	CASSFRSGGASEAFF
.	TRBJ2-4	.	TRBV4-3	TGCGCCAGCAGCCAAGATGCAGGGGAGAAAAACATTCAGTACTTC	CASSQDAGEKNIQYF